Each of the 5 T cell receptor beta chains below was sequenced from the same sample in a study of cytomegalovirus exposure and HLA in healthy donors. Here immunoSEQ multiplex PCR was the method, and the copy in TCRdb shows in-frame clones only, minus some. The sample carries 150,000 to 200,000 clones, about 90% recorded once. The sequencing input was PBMCs. Receptor source: a woman aged 18-29 years in good health and CMV-seropositive.

This clone came up a few times. V is TRBV18 and J is TRBJ1-2; 7 positions match TRBD1. This CDR3 contains 13 residues. The V and J ends lost 3 bases and 6 bases, in that order; junction bases with no gene match: 4. Germline CDR1 is KGHSH and CDR2 is LQKENI. This CDR3 reads CASSPDRVNGYTF. The CDR3 DNA reads as TGTGCCAGCTCACCCGACAGGGTCAATGGCTACACCTTC.

V usage is TRBV29-1 and J usage is TRBJ2-3, with 8 bases identical to TRBD2. The germline V gene encodes CDR1 SQVTM and CDR2 ANQGSEA. This CDR3 is built from 15 residues. The V gene end was trimmed by 3 bases and the J gene end by 3 bases; junction bases not matched to a gene: 8. The CDR3 here is CSVDRGGMLTDTQYF. CDR3 in DNA: TGCAGCGTTGACCGGGGGGGGATGTTAACAGATACGCAGTATTTT.

This clone was seen a few times. V and J are TRBV2 and TRBJ1-2; D not certain. CDR1 is SNHLY and CDR2 is FYNNEI in the germline V gene. The V end lost 0 bases, the J end lost 4 bases, and 3 bases lay between the germline ends. The CDR3 extends over 12 amino acids. The CDR3: CASSEASYGYTF. The CDR3, as DNA: TGTGCCAGCAGTGAAGCCAGCTATGGCTACACCTTC.

CDR3 bases: TGTGCCGCTCGGGGACTGAAGTACTACGAGCAGTACTTC. Amino acid sequence: CAARGLKYYEQYF. The V and J genes are TRBV11-2 and TRBJ2-7; D might be TRBD2 (6 bases). The germline V gene encodes CDR1 SGHAT and CDR2 FQNNGV. There are 13 residues in the CDR3. V lost 11 bases and J lost 3, with 17 bases in between. The full variable domain, with the rest looked up from reference TRBV11-2 and TRBJ2-7, is EAGVAQSPRYKIIEKRQSVAFWCNPISGHATLYWYQQILGQGPKLLIQFQNNGVVDDSQLPKDRFSAERLKGVDSTLKIQPAKLEDSAVYLCAARGLKYYEQYFGPGTRLTVT.

This chain links TRBV27 with TRBJ2-7; perhaps TRBD2 as D (6 bases). Trimming cost V 5 bases and J 0 bases, with 14 bases left between them. The CDR3 runs to 15 residues. Germline CDR1 is MNHEY and CDR2 is SMNVEV (reference sequence). CDR3 loop: CASSPTSSSSYEQYF. DNA of the CDR3: TGTGCCAGCAGTCCGACTAGTTCGAGCTCCTACGAGCAGTACTTC.